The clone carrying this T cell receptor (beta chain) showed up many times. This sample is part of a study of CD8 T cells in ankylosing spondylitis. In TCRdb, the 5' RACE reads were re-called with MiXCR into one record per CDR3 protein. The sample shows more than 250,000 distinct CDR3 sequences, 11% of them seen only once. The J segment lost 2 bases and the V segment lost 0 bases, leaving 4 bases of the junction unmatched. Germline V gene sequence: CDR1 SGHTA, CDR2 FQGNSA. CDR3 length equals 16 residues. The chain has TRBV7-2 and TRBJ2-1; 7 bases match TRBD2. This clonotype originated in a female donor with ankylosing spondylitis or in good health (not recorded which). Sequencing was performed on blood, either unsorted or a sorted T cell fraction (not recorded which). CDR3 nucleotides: TGTGCCAGCAGCTTAGCGGCTAGCGGAGCCTACAATGAGCAGTTCTTC. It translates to CASSLAASGAYNEQFF.